This TCR beta chain emerged from a study of human T cells and chemical hapten exposure. Study outcomes and limitations: No change in TCRs above 1 in 1000 frequency was produced by DPC sensitization.

Trimming left V 1 base short and J 4 bases short, with 10 bases between. The germline CDR1 and CDR2 sequences are MNHEY and SMNVEV (reference sequence). The CDR3 is 14 amino acids. The sample holds a few counts of this clonotype. The antigen is unknown. Described time point: healthy volunteer bleed at 2 weeks. Extraction yielded total RNA from whole blood (unfractionated). Within the library, unique molecular identifiers were attached to each individual cDNA molecule. As processed by the authors: A per-sample median of roughly 97,000 TCRs was observed, with a range of about 20,000 to 700,000. MiXCR was run by TCRdb on the RACE reads, yielding one entry per CDR3 protein. TCRdb's processing, not the authors', yielded these V and J calls. The table shows roughly 46,000 distinct CDR3 sequences, with approximately 4.8% occurring only once.

The rearrangement uses TRBV27 and TRBJ1-1; D uncertain. The sequence was obtained from a human donor in good health. Some clones in this sample may be carry-over from other donors' samples. The sample taken for sequencing was whole blood. CDR3 amino acids: CASSLYQLATEAFF. The CDR3 DNA sequence: TGTGCCAGCAGTTTATACCAGCTTGCCACTGAAGCTTTCTTT.